This T cell receptor (beta chain) was observed in a study of blood T cells in healthy people across ages. A J-beta primer mix and a sample-barcoded 5' primer were used in a second PCR of roughly 6 to 12 cycles. TCRdb ran MiXCR on the 5' RACE reads and lists one entry per CDR3 protein. Of over a million distinct CDR3 sequences detected, roughly 43% appear once; the ten largest clones hold around 4%. The germline V gene encodes CDR1 LGHNT and CDR2 FRNRAP. The CDR3 has 12 residues. Trimming left V 7 bases short and J 6 bases short, with 10 bases between. The V call is TRBV12-5, the J call TRBJ1-5; D unclear. The sequencing input was blood. This clonotype originated in a woman aged 18-30 years in good health. The CDR3 reads CASAVGGQPQHF. The CDR3 bases are TGTGCTAGTGCCGTAGGAGGTCAGCCCCAGCATTTT.